This T cell receptor beta chain was identified during a study of Ad26.COV2.S vaccination and SARS-CoV-2 variants. Measured with immunoSEQ multiplex PCR; TCRdb has only the in-frame clones, and not every one. Altogether just over 350,000 clones are present, 92% being singletons, with the ten largest covering roughly 3.9%. Findings and limits, study-wide: Measurement of non-spike TCR breadth gave similar results in vaccine and placebo recipients. The TCR-based breadth and depth measures might underestimate overall T cell responses.

On this clone: Its antigen is unidentified.

J was trimmed by 7 bases and V by 1 base; bases with no gene match: 4. The CDR3 is 15 residues long. Germline CDR1 reads SGHRS; CDR2 reads YFSETQ. This chain links TRBV5-1 with TRBJ2-2, with 10 bases lining up with TRBD2. The sequenced sample was peripheral blood, obtained after recovery from COVID-19. This clonotype was obtained from a human donor who had recovered from COVID-19. The CDR3 nucleotides read TGCGCCAGCAGCTTGACTAGCGGGGTTATCGGGGAGCTGTTTTTT. Translating gives CASSLTSGVIGELFF. The entire variable domain, with the rest obtained from reference TRBV5-1 and TRBJ2-2, is as follows: KAGVTQTPRYLIKTRGQQVTLSCSPISGHRSVSWYQQTPGQGLQFLFEYFSETQRNKGNFPGRFSGRQFSNSRSEMNVSTLELGDSALYLCASSLTSGVIGELFFGEGSRLTVL.